The text below deals with one TCR beta chain. The assay was immunoSEQ multiplex PCR, and TCRdb's table has in-frame clones only and misses some. The repertoire consists of about 500,000 clones, with 85% to 90% occurring once and the leading ten covering roughly 8%. This entry belongs to a study of blood T cell repertoires in COVID-19. CDR1 is SNHLY, CDR2 FYNNEI, per germline. The V end was cut by 1 base, the J end by 0 bases, with 9 bases between. The CDR3 totals 15 residues. This chain uses TRBV2 with TRBJ1-2; D is unresolved. The sample was peripheral blood. This TCR was recovered from a woman aged 50 to 65 with COVID-19, enrolled during active disease. DNA of the CDR3: TGTGCCAGCAGTGAAGTTACATCCGCTAACTATGGCTACACCTTC. Amino acids: CASSEVTSANYGYTF. The full variable domain, its missing parts supplied by reference TRBV2 and TRBJ1-2, is EPEVTQTPSHQVTQMGQEVILRCVPISNHLYFYWYRQILGQKVEFLVSFYNNEISEKSEIFDDQFSVERPDGSNFTLKIRSTKLEDSAMYFCASSEVTSANYGYTFGSGTRLTVV.